There are a few counts of the clone carrying this T cell receptor beta chain. One entry per CDR3 protein results from TCRdb running MiXCR on the RT-PCR reads. The sample contains about a million distinct CDR3 sequences, around 17% of which appear only once. The data originate from a study of patients and donors after allogeneic stem cell transplantation. Germline CDR1 reads DFQATT; CDR2 reads SNEGSKA (reference sequence). This CDR3 contains 13 residues. V dropped 4 bases and J dropped 2 bases, with 9 bases sitting between them. The clonotype comes from a human donor who was either an allogeneic HSCT recipient or a stem cell or donor lymphocyte infusion donor (not recorded which). It is not recorded whose cells these are; they may come from a transplant donor. This sequence joins TRBV20-1 and TRBJ2-1; D perhaps matches TRBD1 (5 bases). The specimen sequenced was blood, either unsorted or a sorted T cell fraction (not recorded which). Here the CDR3 reads CSATGLAYNEQFF. CDR3 nucleotide sequence: TGCAGTGCTACAGGGTTGGCCTACAATGAGCAGTTCTTC.